A selection of T cell receptor beta chains follows, all from one sample in a study of cytomegalovirus exposure and HLA in healthy donors. TCRdb's copy holds only in-frame clones and misses some; the assay was immunoSEQ multiplex PCR. The sample lists some 150,000 clones, around three quarters occurring once. Sequenced input: PBMCs. The receptors stem from a woman between 40 and 55 years old in good health and CMV-seronegative. The CDR3 runs from the conserved cysteine through the conserved F or W. D genes are given only for firm matches. The size entry is marked missing in some rows and otherwise reads once, few, many or a size class.

CASSGGVVRNQPQHF | TGTGCCTCCTCTGGGGGGGTAGTGCGAAATCAGCCCCAGCATTTT | TRBV19 | . | . | TRBJ1-5
CASSSRVGGYNEQFF | TGTGCCAGCAGCTCCCGGGTGGGGGGCTACAATGAGCAGTTCTTC | TRBV11-3 | . | . | TRBJ2-1
CASTPGGTVYGYTF | TGTGCCAGCACCCCTGGGGGGACAGTATATGGCTACACCTTC | TRBV6-1 | . | TRBD1 | TRBJ1-2
CASSENRGRGQPQHF | TGTGCCAGCAGTGAAAACAGGGGGCGCGGTCAGCCCCAGCATTTT | TRBV6-1 | . | TRBD1 | TRBJ1-5
CASSVGGQGAYTEAFF | TGTGCCAGCAGCGTAGGGGGCCAGGGGGCCTACACTGAAGCTTTCTTT | TRBV9 | . | TRBD1 | TRBJ1-1
CASSPSENTEAFF | TGCGCCAGCAGCCCCTCAGAAAACACTGAAGCTTTCTTT | TRBV5-1 | once | . | TRBJ1-1
CASSSLAGGPQTQYF | TGTGCCAGCAGCTCCCTAGCGGGGGGGCCCCAGACCCAGTACTTC | TRBV11-2 | . | TRBD2 | TRBJ2-5
CASNQGGNGYTF | TGTGCCAGCAACCAGGGGGGCAATGGCTACACCTTC | TRBV6-6 | . | TRBD1 | TRBJ1-2
CASSYVPGQGGSGYTF | TGTGCCAGCAGTTACGTCCCGGGACAGGGGGGGTCTGGCTACACCTTC | TRBV2 | . | TRBD1 | TRBJ1-2
CASSLGTGAGYTF | TGTGCCAGCAGCTTGGGGACAGGGGCTGGCTACACCTTC | TRBV7-2 | . | TRBD1 | TRBJ1-2
CASSPTGYNQPQHF | TGTGCCAGCAGCCCGACAGGGTACAATCAGCCCCAGCATTTT | TRBV6-5 | . | TRBD1 | TRBJ1-5
CASSQEGQHYEQYF | TGCGCCAGCAGCCAAGAGGGACAACACTACGAGCAGTACTTC | TRBV4-1 | . | . | TRBJ2-7
CASSFNPTGINTYEQYF | TGTGCCAGCAGTTTTAATCCGACAGGGATAAACACCTACGAGCAGTACTTC | TRBV27 | once | TRBD1 | TRBJ2-7
CASSLGGLAGGYEQFF | TGTGCCAGCAGCTTGGGGGGACTAGCGGGAGGGTATGAGCAGTTCTTC | TRBV5-4 | . | TRBD2 | TRBJ2-1
CATSRSSVGGSYEQYF | TGTGCCACCAGCAGATCTTCGGTCGGGGGTTCCTACGAGCAGTACTTC | TRBV15 | once | . | TRBJ2-7
CASGTGGDTEAFF | TGTGCCAGCGGGACAGGGGGGGACACTGAAGCTTTCTTT | TRBV2 | few | TRBD1 | TRBJ1-1
CASSLRSGGSTDTQYF | TGTGCCAGCTCACTCCGTAGCGGGGGAAGCACAGATACGCAGTATTTT | TRBV18 | . | TRBD2 | TRBJ2-3
CASSSDPGLGGLPFF | TGCGCCAGCAGCTCCGACCCAGGGTTGGGGGGGTTGCCGTTCTTC | TRBV5-1 | . | TRBD2 | TRBJ2-1
CASSPGGGPNEQFF | TGTGCCAGCAGCCCGGGCGGGGGTCCCAATGAGCAGTTCTTC | TRBV6-5 | . | TRBD2 | TRBJ2-1
CASSLVEQFF | TGTGCCAGCAGCTTAGTAGAGCAGTTCTTC | TRBV7-9 | . | . | TRBJ2-1